The T cell receptor (beta chain) under discussion was sequenced for a study of CD8+CD57+ T cells in acquired aplastic anemia. Study-wide points: Comparison of patients with controls identified nearly 30 shared CD8+ CDR3 sequences.

The template for TCR beta VDJ and CDR3 sequence profiling was genomic DNA. TCRdb re-analysed the reads in MiXCR, keeping a single row per CDR3 protein. This repertoire shows some 200,000 distinct CDR3 sequences, 65% found once; its top ten account for around 50%. Concerning this clonotype: The antigen is not known.

The germline gives CDR1 DFQATT, CDR2 SNEGSKA (reference sequence). V lost 5 bases, J lost 0 bases, and 30 bases lay in between. The CDR3 is made up of 20 amino acids. Only patients with CD8+CD57+ cell expansion on flow cytometry were chosen for sequencing. Each patient carried a diagnosis of severe acquired aplastic anemia. This TCR derives from a human donor with aplastic anemia. Specimen: sorted CD4+, CD8+, or CD8+CD57+ T cells (not recorded which) from PBMCs. The chain links TRBV20-1 to TRBJ2-3, with D tentatively TRBD1 (6 bases). The CDR3: CSAHDRQTQSYSTSTDTQYF. The CDR3, as DNA: TGCAGTGCTCACGACAGGCAAACCCAATCATACTCAACTAGCACAGATACGCAGTATTTT.